The rows below give T cell receptor beta chains drawn from one sample of a study of blood T cells in healthy people across ages. MiXCR, run by TCRdb on the 5' RACE reads, gives a single entry per CDR3 protein. The table records about 1.5 million distinct CDR3 sequences, approximately 39% of them present only once. Material for sequencing was blood. These receptors all come from a woman in her late teens or twenties in good health. The CDR3 runs from the conserved cysteine through the conserved F or W. A D gene is named only where the DNA matches it firmly. Expanded clones are given a class, and other clones once, few, many or no size at all.

TRBD1,TRBJ2-2,TRBV6-5,few,TGTGCCAGCAGAGACACAGGGGCCGGGGAGCTGTTTTTT,CASRDTGAGELFF
TRBD1,TRBJ2-7,TRBV9,-,TGTGCCAGCAGCCCGTCACAGGGACAGTCCTACGAGCAGTACTTC,CASSPSQGQSYEQYF
TRBD2,TRBJ2-1,TRBV7-2,few,TGTGCCAGCAGCTTAGCGGGCGGGGGGGGCACGGTTGAGCAGTTCTTC,CASSLAGGGGTVEQFF
-,TRBJ1-3,TRBV20-1,-,TGCAGTGCTAGAGATTTACAAGGGGGGTCGGGAAACACCATATATTTT,CSARDLQGGSGNTIYF
-,TRBJ2-5,TRBV7-9,many,TGCGCCAGCAGCTTGGAGTCCGAAGAGACCCAGTACTTC,CASSLESEETQYF
-,TRBJ1-1,TRBV3-1,few,TGTGCCAGCAGCCTAGCTTGGACTGGAACTTCGGGTGAAGCTTTCTTT,CASSLAWTGTSGEAFF
-,TRBJ1-1,TRBV7-9,-,TGTGCCAGCAGCTTATATGAGACGATGAACACTGAAGCTTTCTTT,CASSLYETMNTEAFF
-,TRBJ2-7,TRBV7-2,-,TGTGCCAGCAGCTTAGCGCTTATAGGATCCTACGAGCAGTACTTC,CASSLALIGSYEQYF
-,TRBJ1-5,TRBV13,few,TGTGCCAGCAGCTTAGGTTGGGATCAGCCCCAGCATTTT,CASSLGWDQPQHF
TRBD1,TRBJ2-3,TRBV6-5,-,TGTGCCAGCAGTCCGGGACAGTTCACAGGTACGCAGTATTTT,CASSPGQFTGTQYF
-,TRBJ2-7,TRBV7-2,-,TGTGCCAGCAGCCCGCCGGGACCTCAAGCCTACAATGAGCAGTACTTC,CASSPPGPQAYNEQYF
-,TRBJ1-5,TRBV5-1,few,TGCGCCAGCAGCTTGGGGGCAGGGCAGGAGCAGCCCCAGCATTTT,CASSLGAGQEQPQHF
-,TRBJ2-3,TRBV5-1,-,TGCGCCAGCAGCTCTGCGCATACAGATACGCAGTATTTT,CASSSAHTDTQYF
-,TRBJ2-7,TRBV27,few,TGTGCCAGCAGTTCATCGGGGTCCTACAATGAGCAGTACTTC,CASSSSGSYNEQYF
TRBD1,TRBJ2-1,TRBV20-1,few,TGCAGTGCCCAGCTGGGGACAGGGGGTGAAAATGAGCAGTTCTTC,CSAQLGTGGENEQFF
-,TRBJ2-3,TRBV9,few,TGTGCCAGCAGCGTAGCTGCCTCCGGGTTCAATACGCAGTATTTT,CASSVAASGFNTQYF
-,TRBJ2-1,TRBV5-1,-,TGCGCCAGCAGCTATACAGGCCATGAGCAGTTCTTC,CASSYTGHEQFF
-,TRBJ1-2,TRBV12-5,-,TGTGCTAGTGGTCCCGTAGCTAACTATGGCTACACCTTC,CASGPVANYGYTF
-,TRBJ1-5,TRBV2,-,TGTGCCAGCACTCCAGGCACCAATCAGCCCCAGCATTTT,CASTPGTNQPQHF
-,TRBJ2-7,TRBV2,many,TGTGCCAGCACACGGCTGGAAGAGCAGTACTTC,CASTRLEEQYF
-,TRBJ2-5,TRBV3-1,-,TGTGCCAGCAGCCAAGAAGGGAGCATGGCAGAGACCCAGTACTTC,CASSQEGSMAETQYF
TRBD2,TRBJ2-1,TRBV24-1,once,TGTGCCACCAGTGACGGAGGGACTATCGATGAGCAGTTCTTC,CATSDGGTIDEQFF
TRBD1,TRBJ1-5,TRBV27,-,TGTGCCAGCAGTTTATCCCCAGGGGGCCGGGATCAGCCCCAGCATTTT,CASSLSPGGRDQPQHF
-,TRBJ1-2,TRBV27,many,TGTGCCAGCAGTTTACGGGGGTACTATGGCTACACCTTC,CASSLRGYYGYTF
TRBD2,TRBJ2-3,TRBV4-1,-,TGCGCCAGCAGCCAAGACCCCTCTAGCGGGAGTGGGCCAGATACGCAGTATTTT,CASSQDPSSGSGPDTQYF
-,TRBJ2-7,TRBV12-3/TRBV12-4,-,TGTGCCAGCTCCCCCGCGTGGGACTCCTACGAGCAGTACTTC,CASSPAWDSYEQYF
TRBD1,TRBJ2-1,TRBV24-1,-,TGTGCCACCAGTGATTTCCGGACAGGCTTTAACAATGAGCAGTTCTTC,CATSDFRTGFNNEQFF
TRBD2,TRBJ2-1,TRBV27,-,TGTGCCAGCACTTACCTACTAGCGGGAGGGCCGGCCAATGAGCAGTTCTTC,CASTYLLAGGPANEQFF
-,TRBJ1-1,TRBV9,-,TGTGCCAGCAGCGTAGCGGGGGATTATAGCACTGAAGCTTTCTTT,CASSVAGDYSTEAFF
TRBD2,TRBJ2-5,TRBV20-1,-,TGCAGTGCTGCTAGCGGGAGGACAGAGACCCAGTACTTC,CSAASGRTETQYF
-,TRBJ2-7,TRBV6-5,few,TGTGCCAGTCGACTACTCTACGAGCAGTACTTC,CASRLLYEQYF
-,TRBJ2-1,TRBV6-2/TRBV6-3,many,TGTGCCAGCAGTCCATATAACAATGAGCAGTTCTTC,CASSPYNNEQFF
-,TRBJ2-4,TRBV7-2,-,TGTGCCAGCAGTCGGGGGATGGCCAAAAACATTCAGTACTTC,CASSRGMAKNIQYF
TRBD2,TRBJ2-5,TRBV7-9,-,TGTGCCAGCAGCTCGGGGGCTAGCGGGAGCCACGCGCAGTACTTC,CASSSGASGSHAQYF
-,TRBJ1-1,TRBV7-9,few,TGTGCCAGCAGCTTATTCCAGGCCCGAAACACTGAAGCTTTCTTT,CASSLFQARNTEAFF
TRBD2,TRBJ2-2,TRBV27,few,TGTGCCAGCAGCCGGAGGAGCGGGGGGGAGAACACCGGGGAGCTGTTTTTT,CASSRRSGGENTGELFF
-,TRBJ2-3,TRBV9,few,TGTGCCAGCAGCGTAAGGTCGATATCCGATACGCAGTATTTT,CASSVRSISDTQYF
TRBD1,TRBJ1-2,TRBV18,-,TGTGCCAGCTCACGGATAGGGGGCGCGGGTGGCTACACCTTC,CASSRIGGAGGYTF
-,TRBJ1-2,TRBV20-1,few,TGCAGTGCTAGAGAACCAACCGGGCCCCTTAACTATGGCTACACCTTC,CSAREPTGPLNYGYTF
-,TRBJ2-7,TRBV11-3,few,TGTGCCAGCAGCTTCCTCCCAGGGGTAGGCTACGAGCAGTACTTC,CASSFLPGVGYEQYF
-,TRBJ2-7,TRBV7-2,many,TGTGCCAGCAGCTTAGACACGGCGTACGAGCAGTACTTC,CASSLDTAYEQYF
-,TRBJ2-7,TRBV7-9,-,TGTGCCAGCAGCTTGGGGGCTAGCGGACTTAACTACGAGCAGTACTTC,CASSLGASGLNYEQYF
-,TRBJ1-6,TRBV20-1,-,TGCAGTGCTAGGACAGAAGCCCATAATTCACCCCTCCACTTT,CSARTEAHNSPLHF
TRBD2,TRBJ2-7,TRBV29-1,once,TGCAGCGTGACCAAACTAGCGGGGTCCTACAATGAGCAGTACTTC,CSVTKLAGSYNEQYF
-,TRBJ2-2,TRBV20-1,few,TGCAGTGCTACCCTGGGACGGCCGAACACCGGGGAGCTGTTTTTT,CSATLGRPNTGELFF
-,TRBJ2-2,TRBV12-3/TRBV12-4,few,TGTGCCAGCAGTTTGGGAGGCGGAACGAACACCGGGGAGCTGTTTTTT,CASSLGGGTNTGELFF
-,TRBJ2-7,TRBV6-5,few,TGTGCCAGCAGTTACTCGCTTGTCCCTGACGAGCAGTACTTC,CASSYSLVPDEQYF
TRBD1,TRBJ1-4,TRBV4-1,-,TGCGCCAGCAGCCAAGAAGGGGGCGGGGGGTTAAGACAGGATTCGACTAATGAAAAACTGTTTTTT,CASSQEGGGGLRQDSTNEKLFF